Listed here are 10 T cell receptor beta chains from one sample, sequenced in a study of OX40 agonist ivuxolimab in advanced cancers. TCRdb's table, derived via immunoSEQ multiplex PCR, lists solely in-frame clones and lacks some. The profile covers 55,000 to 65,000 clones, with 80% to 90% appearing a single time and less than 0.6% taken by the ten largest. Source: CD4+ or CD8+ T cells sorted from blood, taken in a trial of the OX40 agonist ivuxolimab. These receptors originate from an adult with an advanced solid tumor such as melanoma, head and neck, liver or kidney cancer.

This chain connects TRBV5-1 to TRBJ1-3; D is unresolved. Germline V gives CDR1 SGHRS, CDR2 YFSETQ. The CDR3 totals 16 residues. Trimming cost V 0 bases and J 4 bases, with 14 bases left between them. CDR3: CASSLAGLGHGNTIYF. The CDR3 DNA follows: TGCGCCAGCAGCTTGGCCGGGTTGGGTCACGGAAACACCATATATTTT. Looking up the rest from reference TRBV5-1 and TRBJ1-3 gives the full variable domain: KAGVTQTPRYLIKTRGQQVTLSCSPISGHRSVSWYQQTPGQGLQFLFEYFSETQRNKGNFPGRFSGRQFSNSRSEMNVSTLELGDSALYLCASSLAGLGHGNTIYFGEGSWLTVV.

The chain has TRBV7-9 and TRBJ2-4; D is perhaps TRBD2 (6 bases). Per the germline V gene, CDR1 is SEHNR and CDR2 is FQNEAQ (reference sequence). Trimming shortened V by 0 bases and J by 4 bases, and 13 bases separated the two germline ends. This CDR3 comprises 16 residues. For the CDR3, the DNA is TGTGCCAGCAGCTTAGCGCTGGAGCGGGCAAAAAACATTCAGTACTTC. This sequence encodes CASSLALERAKNIQYF.

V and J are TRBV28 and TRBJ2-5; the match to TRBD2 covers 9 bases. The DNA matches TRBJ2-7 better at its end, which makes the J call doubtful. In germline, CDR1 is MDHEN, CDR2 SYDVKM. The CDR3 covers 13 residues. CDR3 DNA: TGTGCCACCTTAGCGGGAGCGGTCAACGAGCAGTACTTC. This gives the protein CATLAGAVNEQYF.

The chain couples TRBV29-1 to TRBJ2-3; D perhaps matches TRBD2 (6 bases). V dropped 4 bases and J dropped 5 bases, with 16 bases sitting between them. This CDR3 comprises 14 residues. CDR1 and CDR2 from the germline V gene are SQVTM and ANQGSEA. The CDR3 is CSVVRGSLGDTQYF. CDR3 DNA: TGCAGCGTTGTTCGGGGGTCTCTGGGAGATACGCAGTATTTT.

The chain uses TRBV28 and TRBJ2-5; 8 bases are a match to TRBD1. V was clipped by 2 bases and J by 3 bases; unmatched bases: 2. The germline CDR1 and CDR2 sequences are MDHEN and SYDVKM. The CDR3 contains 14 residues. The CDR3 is CASSLEDREETQYF. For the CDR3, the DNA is TGTGCCAGCAGTTTAGAGGACAGGGAAGAGACCCAGTACTTC.

The CDR3 here is CASSVKDRATEAFF. In nucleotides, the CDR3 is TGTGCCAGCAGTGTCAAAGACAGGGCCACTGAAGCTTTCTTT. The chain is built from TRBV6-1 and TRBJ1-1, with 7 nucleotides matching TRBD1. Germline CDR1 is MNHNS and CDR2 is SASEGT. The CDR3 sequence is 14 residues long. Losses at the gene ends were 4 bases for V and 4 bases for J; bases not matched to a gene: 6.

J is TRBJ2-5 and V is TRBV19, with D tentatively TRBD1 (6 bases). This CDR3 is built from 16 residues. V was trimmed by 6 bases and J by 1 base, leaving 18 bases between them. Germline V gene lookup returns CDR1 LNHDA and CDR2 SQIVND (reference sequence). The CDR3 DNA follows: TGTGCCAGTAGAACGGGAAAAGGGGGATCCCAAGAGACCCAGTACTTC. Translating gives CASRTGKGGSQETQYF.

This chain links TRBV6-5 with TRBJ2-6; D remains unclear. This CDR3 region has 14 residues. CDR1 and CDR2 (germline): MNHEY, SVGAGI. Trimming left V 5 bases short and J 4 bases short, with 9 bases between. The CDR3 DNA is TGTGCCAGCAGTACCGCCTGGGGGGCCAACGTCCTGACTTTC. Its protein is CASSTAWGANVLTF.

Here the CDR3 DNA reads TGCGCCAGCAGCTTGGGTTTCGGGGGTGATTCACCCCTCCACTTT. Protein product: CASSLGFGGDSPLHF. This chain joins TRBV5-1 and TRBJ1-6; maybe TRBD1 (5 bases). V was pared by 0 bases and J by 8 bases, with 12 bases between. There are 15 residues in the CDR3. Germline V gives CDR1 SGHRS, CDR2 YFSETQ.

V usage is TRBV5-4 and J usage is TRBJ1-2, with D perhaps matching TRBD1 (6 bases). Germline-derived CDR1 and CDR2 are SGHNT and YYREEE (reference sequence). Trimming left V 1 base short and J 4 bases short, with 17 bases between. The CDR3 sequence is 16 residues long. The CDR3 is CASSLQIGTPGYGYTF. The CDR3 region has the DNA TGTGCCAGCAGCTTGCAAATTGGGACACCGGGCTATGGCTACACCTTC.